This TCR beta chain is from a study of blood T cell repertoires in COVID-19. Study information: Some COVID-19 samples were acute and others convalescent; all came from the United States, Italy and Spain.

In the authors' workflow: Reference gene primer amplification in the assay estimated nucleated cell counts. TCRdb's copy holds only in-frame clones and misses some; the assay was immunoSEQ multiplex PCR. The DNA was the basis for D and trimming; V, J and clone size are from that table. This table holds 150,000 to 200,000 clones, 74% found once. With 1 base clipped from V and 5 bases from J, the junction kept 8 bases outside the gene matches. The CDR3 has 16 amino acids. CDR1 and CDR2 (germline): MDHEN, SYDVKM. The V and J genes are TRBV28 and TRBJ2-5, with TRBD2 identical over 9 bases. The sequenced sample consisted of peripheral blood. The source is a woman aged 80 or over with acute or convalescent COVID-19. The CDR3: CASSLLAGGPTETQYF. The CDR3, as DNA: TGTGCCAGCAGTTTATTGGCGGGAGGGCCAACCGAGACCCAGTACTTC.